This paragraph reports one TCR beta chain. Its matching antigen is unknown. The data belong to a study of blood T cells in healthy people across ages. Broader study findings: It was found that TCR beta diversity correlated strongly with the percentage of naive T cells.

Primed by a sample-barcoded 5' primer and a J-beta primer mix, a second PCR proceeded for about 6 to 12 cycles. The authors tagged each cDNA molecule using a template-switch adaptor with 12 random nucleotides. TCRdb re-called the 5' RACE reads through MiXCR, storing one row per CDR3 protein. The table has about 1 million distinct CDR3 sequences, 40% to 50% seen once. The material sequenced was blood. The receptor comes from a woman in her fifties or sixties in good health.

Here the CDR3 DNA reads TGCGCCAGCAGCTTACAGGGAAAGAGGGACAATGAGCAGTTCTTC. It is translated as CASSLQGKRDNEQFF. The rearrangement links TRBV5-1 to TRBJ2-1, with D tentatively TRBD1 (6 bases). There are 15 residues in the CDR3. Germline CDR1 reads SGHRS; CDR2 reads YFSETQ. The V end was cut by 2 bases, the J end by 5 bases, with 14 bases between.